This T cell receptor (beta chain) was sequenced during a study of T cell responses to AZD1222 COVID-19 vaccine. Using immunoSEQ multiplex PCR, the repertoire was profiled, and TCRdb retains in-frame clones only, with some absent. The sample includes more than 95,000 clones, 70% to 90% seen only once; the top ten take approximately 15%. On this clone itself: Its antigen is not known.

Study-wide findings and caveats: White British people made up most donors, females outnumbered males, and clonal diversity was possibly underestimated.

With V trimmed by 4 bases and J by 4 bases, 18 bases remained unmatched. The germline V gene encodes CDR1 MGHRA and CDR2 YSYEKL. The CDR3 covers 19 residues. The study pooled second doses at about 4 or about 12 weeks. The clonotype originates from an adult who received the AZD1222 COVID-19 vaccine. Sample: peripheral blood, taken 28 days after the second AZD1222 dose. The gene calls are TRBV4-1 and TRBJ2-7, with 11 bases identical to TRBD1. CDR3 loop: CASSLKIAPGQGEVYEQYF. CDR3 sequence (DNA): TGCGCCAGCAGCCTAAAGATTGCACCGGGACAGGGGGAGGTTTACGAGCAGTACTTC.